Listed below are T cell receptor beta chains from one sample, sequenced in a study of breast tumors, draining lymph nodes, adjacent tissues. TCRdb passed the multiplex PCR reads through MiXCR, listing each CDR3 protein once. The data show some 250,000 distinct CDR3 sequences, around 35% seen once. Sequencing was performed on axillary lymph node tissue. Every receptor here comes from a female donor with breast cancer. Some clones in this sample may be carry-over from other donors' samples. Each CDR3 is given with its conserved first and last residue. D genes are given only for firm matches. Only part of the rows carry a size: once, few, many, or a class if the clone is expanded.

v_call,clone_size,d_call,j_call,cdr3_aa,cdr3_nt
TRBV29-1,many,NA,TRBJ1-2,CSVEKAGRGYTF,TGCAGCGTTGAAAAGGCAGGGCGAGGCTACACCTTC
TRBV12-3/TRBV12-4,many,TRBD1,TRBJ2-5,CASSLRDRGPQETQYF,TGTGCCAGCAGTTTAAGGGACAGGGGGCCCCAAGAGACCCAGTACTTC
TRBV20-1,many,NA,TRBJ1-2,CSARDSTNYGYTF,TGCAGTGCTAGAGATAGTACTAACTATGGCTACACCTTC
TRBV29-1,once,NA,TRBJ2-7,CSVDREQQYF,TGCAGCGTTGACCGGGAGCAGCAGTACTTC
TRBV24-1,many,NA,TRBJ2-1,CATSDIWDGGMFF,TGTGCCACCAGTGACATTTGGGATGGGGGCATGTTCTTC
TRBV5-8,many,NA,TRBJ2-3,CASSLYRLGTSTDTQYF,TGTGCCAGCAGCTTATACCGACTAGGGACTAGCACAGATACGCAGTATTTT
TRBV27,NA,NA,TRBJ1-6,CASSFGGAGNSPLHF,TGTGCCAGCAGTTTCGGGGGGGCCGGTAATTCACCCCTCCACTTT
TRBV29-1,many,NA,TRBJ2-7,CSVEGVRSSYEQYF,TGCAGCGTTGAGGGGGTCCGCTCATCCTACGAGCAGTACTTC
TRBV30,few,NA,TRBJ2-1,CAWSKESSYNEQFF,TGTGCCTGGAGTAAGGAGAGCTCCTACAATGAGCAGTTCTTC
TRBV9,many,NA,TRBJ1-4,CASSPYVGTNEKLFF,TGTGCCAGCAGTCCGTACGTAGGTACTAATGAAAAACTGTTTTTT
TRBV3-1,many,NA,TRBJ2-6,CASHKGDTGANVLTF,TGTGCCAGCCATAAGGGAGATACTGGGGCCAACGTCCTGACTTTC
TRBV7-6,many,NA,TRBJ2-7,CASSLRQGGAYEQYF,TGTGCCAGCAGCTTACGGCAGGGGGGCGCCTACGAGCAGTACTTC
TRBV7-2,many,NA,TRBJ1-2,CASSLAPGAVGYTF,TGTGCCAGCAGCTTAGCGCCCGGTGCGGTCGGCTACACCTTC
TRBV6-5,many,TRBD1,TRBJ1-6,CASSYRDSPLHF,TGTGCCAGCAGTTACAGGGACAGCCCCCTCCACTTT
TRBV7-2,many,NA,TRBJ1-2,CASSLEAVNYGYTF,TGTGCCAGCAGCTTAGAGGCAGTTAACTATGGCTACACCTTC
TRBV6-1,many,TRBD2,TRBJ2-5,CASLPGGPGETQYF,TGTGCCAGCCTCCCGGGGGGTCCGGGAGAGACCCAGTACTTC
TRBV12-3/TRBV12-4,many,NA,TRBJ2-2,CASSLTTPTGELFF,TGTGCCAGCAGCCTGACAACGCCCACCGGGGAGCTGTTTTTT
TRBV2,NA,TRBD1,TRBJ1-6,CASSPFRDRDNSPLHF,TGTGCCAGCAGCCCCTTCCGGGACAGGGATAATTCACCCCTCCACTTT
TRBV5-4,NA,TRBD1,TRBJ2-1,CASSFGRGRQGGRDEQFF,TGTGCCAGCAGCTTCGGCAGGGGGCGGCAGGGGGGCCGGGATGAGCAGTTCTTC
TRBV19,NA,NA,TRBJ2-1,CASSTAGTPEGKQFF,TGTGCCAGTAGTACCGCCGGGACTCCCGAAGGTAAGCAGTTCTTC
TRBV24-1,many,TRBD2,TRBJ2-1,CATSDLRDYYNEQFF,TGTGCCACCAGTGATCTCCGGGACTACTACAATGAGCAGTTCTTC
TRBV5-1,many,NA,TRBJ1-2,CASSSGGRLLGYTF,TGCGCCAGCAGCTCGGGGGGGCGCTTATTGGGCTACACCTTC
TRBV7-7,few,TRBD1,TRBJ1-6,CASSPGQGVGNSPLHF,TGTGCTAGCTCGCCGGGACAGGGAGTTGGTAATTCACCCCTCCACTTT
TRBV19,NA,TRBD2,TRBJ2-1,CASSIDSPSGTHNEQFF,TGTGCCAGTAGTATAGATAGTCCTAGCGGGACCCACAATGAGCAGTTCTTC
TRBV10-2,many,NA,TRBJ2-3,CASSNLPSTLSDTQYF,TGCGCCAGCAGTAATCTACCTAGCACTTTGAGCGATACGCAGTATTTT
TRBV4-1,NA,NA,TRBJ1-4,CASSQDSGVVLNEKLFF,TGCGCCAGCAGCCAAGATAGCGGGGTTGTATTGAATGAAAAACTGTTTTTT
TRBV9,many,TRBD2,TRBJ2-7,CASGGDSYEQYF,TGTGCCAGCGGGGGGGACTCCTACGAGCAGTACTTC
TRBV30,many,NA,TRBJ1-6,CAWSDTGGLPLHF,TGTGCCTGGAGTGACACCGGGGGATTACCCCTCCACTTT
TRBV24-1,many,TRBD1,TRBJ2-1,CATSDTRQGRYNEQFF,TGTGCCACCAGTGATACCCGACAGGGGCGATACAATGAGCAGTTCTTC
TRBV11-3,NA,NA,TRBJ2-6,CASSLSGATVLTF,TGTGCCAGCAGCTTATCTGGGGCCACCGTCCTGACTTTC
TRBV5-1,many,TRBD2,TRBJ2-1,CASSLSGGNYNEQFF,TGCGCCAGCAGCCTTAGCGGGGGGAACTACAATGAGCAGTTCTTC
TRBV7-7,many,TRBD2,TRBJ2-1,CASSLASGYRQFF,TGTGCTAGCAGCTTAGCTAGCGGGTATCGGCAGTTCTTC
TRBV4-3,many,TRBD2,TRBJ2-1,CASSQKRGGEQFF,TGCGCCAGCAGCCAAAAGCGGGGGGGTGAGCAGTTCTTC
TRBV19,many,TRBD1,TRBJ1-4,CASSRGQDNEKLFF,TGTGCCAGTAGTAGGGGACAGGATAATGAAAAACTGTTTTTT
TRBV11-2,NA,NA,TRBJ2-3,CASSPGGGGLQNTQYF,TGTGCCAGCAGCCCAGGGGGAGGCGGCCTGCAGAATACGCAGTATTTT
TRBV19,NA,NA,TRBJ1-3,CASAGTAGNTIYF,TGTGCCAGTGCCGGGACCGCCGGAAACACCATATATTTT
TRBV20-1,many,NA,TRBJ2-3,CSATVVDTQYF,TGCAGTGCTACGGTGGTAGATACGCAGTATTTT
TRBV11-2,many,TRBD1,TRBJ2-7,CASSLGQGYSYEQYF,TGTGCCAGCAGCCTCGGACAGGGGTACTCCTACGAGCAGTACTTC
TRBV20-1,NA,NA,TRBJ1-2,CSARGPTGNTSGTWLFRYTF,TGCAGTGCTAGGGGCCCGACGGGAAACACCAGTGGGACTTGGTTGTTTCGGTACACCTTC
TRBV19,NA,TRBD2,TRBJ2-1,CASSPGGVVGNGQFF,TGTGCCAGTAGCCCGGGGGGGGTTGTGGGCAATGGGCAGTTCTTC
TRBV7-6,NA,TRBD1,TRBJ1-4,CASSQGTGAKLFF,TGTGCCAGCAGCCAGGGGACAGGGGCCAAACTGTTTTTT
TRBV5-1,NA,TRBD2,TRBJ2-3,CASKRTSGGAPDTQYF,TGCGCCAGCAAGCGGACTAGCGGGGGGGCACCGGATACGCAGTATTTT
TRBV2,NA,NA,TRBJ2-1,CASSNSGVGGGEQFF,TGTGCCAGCAGTAATTCAGGGGTTGGGGGCGGTGAGCAGTTCTTC
TRBV7-2,many,TRBD2,TRBJ2-7,CASSPQRGQAYEQYF,TGTGCCAGCAGCCCCCAGCGGGGCCAAGCCTACGAGCAGTACTTC
TRBV20-1,many,NA,TRBJ2-2,CSASGSNTGELFF,TGCAGTGCTAGCGGGTCTAACACCGGGGAGCTGTTTTTT
TRBV19,many,NA,TRBJ1-2,CASSIALAGAAYGYTF,TGTGCCAGTAGTATTGCCTTAGCCGGGGCCGCCTATGGCTACACCTTC
TRBV2,many,NA,TRBJ1-5,CASSVYGGHQPQHF,TGTGCCAGCAGTGTTTATGGCGGACATCAGCCCCAGCATTTT
TRBV10-3,NA,TRBD2,TRBJ2-1,CAISELEGSGRIDEQFF,TGTGCCATCAGTGAGTTGGAGGGGAGCGGGAGGATTGATGAGCAGTTCTTC
TRBV19,many,NA,TRBJ2-6,CASSTTAVPSGANVLTF,TGTGCCAGTAGTACGACAGCTGTTCCCTCTGGGGCCAACGTCCTGACTTTC
TRBV5-1,many,TRBD1,TRBJ1-2,CASSLVMGQGARGYTF,TGCGCCAGCAGCTTGGTTATGGGACAGGGGGCGCGGGGCTACACCTTC
TRBV7-8,many,NA,TRBJ1-6,CASSLRGQINSPLHF,TGTGCCAGCAGCTTAAGAGGACAAATAAATTCACCCCTCCACTTT